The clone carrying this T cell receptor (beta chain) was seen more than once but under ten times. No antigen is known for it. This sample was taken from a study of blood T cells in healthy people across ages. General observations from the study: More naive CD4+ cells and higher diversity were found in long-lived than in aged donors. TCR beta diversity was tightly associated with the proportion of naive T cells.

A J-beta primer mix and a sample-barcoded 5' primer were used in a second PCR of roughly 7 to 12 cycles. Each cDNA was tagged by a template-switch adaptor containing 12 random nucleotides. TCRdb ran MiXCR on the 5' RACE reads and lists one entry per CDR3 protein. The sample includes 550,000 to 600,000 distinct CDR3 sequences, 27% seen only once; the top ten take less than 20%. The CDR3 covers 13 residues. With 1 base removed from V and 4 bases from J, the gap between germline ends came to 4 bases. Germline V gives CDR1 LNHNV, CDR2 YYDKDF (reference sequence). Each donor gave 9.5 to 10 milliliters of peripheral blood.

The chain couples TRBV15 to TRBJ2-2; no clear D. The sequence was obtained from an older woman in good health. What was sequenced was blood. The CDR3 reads CATSRVTTGELFF. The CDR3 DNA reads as TGTGCCACCAGCAGAGTAACCACCGGGGAGCTGTTTTTT. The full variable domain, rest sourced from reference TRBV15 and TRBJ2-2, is DAMVIQNPRYQVTQFGKPVTLSCSQTLNHNVMYWYQQKSSQAPKLLFHYYDKDFNNEADTPDNFQSRRPNTSFCFLDIRSPGLGDTAMYLCATSRVTTGELFFGEGSRLTVL.